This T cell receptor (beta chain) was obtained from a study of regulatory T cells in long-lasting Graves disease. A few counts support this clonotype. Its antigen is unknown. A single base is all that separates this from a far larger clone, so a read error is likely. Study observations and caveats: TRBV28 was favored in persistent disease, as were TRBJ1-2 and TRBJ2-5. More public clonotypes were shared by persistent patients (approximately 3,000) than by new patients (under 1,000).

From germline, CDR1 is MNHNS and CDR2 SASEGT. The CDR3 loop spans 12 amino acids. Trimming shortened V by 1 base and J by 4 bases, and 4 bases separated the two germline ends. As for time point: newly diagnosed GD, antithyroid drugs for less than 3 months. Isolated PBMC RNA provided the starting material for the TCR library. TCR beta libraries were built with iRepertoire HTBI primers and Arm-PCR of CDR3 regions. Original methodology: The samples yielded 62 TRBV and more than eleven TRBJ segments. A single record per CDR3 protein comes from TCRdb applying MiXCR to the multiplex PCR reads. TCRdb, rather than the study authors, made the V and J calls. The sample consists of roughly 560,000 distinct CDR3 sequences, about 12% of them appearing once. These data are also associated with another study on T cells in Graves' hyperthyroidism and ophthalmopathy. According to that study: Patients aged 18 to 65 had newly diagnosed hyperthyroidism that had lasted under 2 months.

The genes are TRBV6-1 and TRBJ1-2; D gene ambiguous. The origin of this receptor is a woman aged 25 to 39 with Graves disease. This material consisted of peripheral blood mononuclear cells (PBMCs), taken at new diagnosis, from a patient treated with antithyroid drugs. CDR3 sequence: CASSEEAYGYTF. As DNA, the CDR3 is TGTGCCAGCAGTGAAGAGGCCTATGGCTACACCTTC.